This paragraph covers one TCR beta chain sequence. Its antigen target is currently unknown. Qualities for individual bases were not recorded, and no much larger clone is one base off. This specimen comes from a study of shared clonotypes between healthy human individuals (dated by TCRdb to about 2020). Study-wide context: Three men and a couple of women, aged 18 to 49 years, made up the cohort. Leukapheresis yielded between about 0.85 and 10 billion PBMCs per donor. The study deeply sequenced blood TCR repertoires of about 5 healthy adults to estimate repertoire size and the extent of clonotype sharing between individuals. To increase sequencing depth and limit assay-specific biases, different laboratories used diverse techniques to prepare libraries and sequence TCR repertoires. What the study reported, not specific to this receptor: Based on pairwise subsampling, the degree of clonotype sharing among donors was expected to be affected by sequencing depth. The genetic and exposure-history diversity represented was limited by the small number of donors. Only blood was sampled, and tissue TCR repertoires likely differ from those in blood.

The CDR3 sequence holds 14 residues, the cysteine and phenylalanine included. Only the CDR3 portion is preserved as DNA: 42 bases, with reading frame beginning at the first base. The germline V gene encodes CDR1 SGHAT and CDR2 FQNNGV. V sheds 5 bases and J sheds 3 bases, leaving 11 bases between their ends. TCR CDR3 regions were amplified from genomic DNA by multiplex PCR using the deep immunoSEQ assay. Extracted genomic DNA from each cell subset was distributed evenly across all wells of several immunoSEQ 96-well plates, and each plate was treated as a replicate. For unsorted PBMC, each replicate PCR was loaded with roughly 330 ng genomic DNA, equivalent to about 33,000 T cell genomes. Unsorted PBMC genomic DNA was sequenced across ten immunoSEQ deep assay plates. Purified libraries were quantified with a Qubit 3.0 fluorometer, sized on a Bioanalyzer 2100, and re-quantified with the KAPA Library Quantification kit. Every immunoSEQ 96-well plate was sequenced on a dedicated single-read 150-cycle Illumina NextSeq 550 flow cell. The authors processed their data as follows. The immunoSEQ output contained only junctional sequences without quality scores, so filtering could not match that applied to full-length reads. Sequences were annotated with PyIR, a Python wrapper for IgBLAST v1.9, and V/J genes and CDR3 were assigned using IMGT germline references. Any read was removed if the V/J assignment was weak (E-value above 1e-6), the CDR3 was missing, or the read contained stop codons, out-of-frame junctions, or ambiguous translated residues. V3J clonotypes were defined as sequences sharing an identical inferred V gene, J gene, and CDR3 amino acid sequence. Percentage overlap between repertoires was computed as shared unique clonotypes divided by the size of the smaller repertoire. Repertoire richness was assessed with RTK rarefaction, the Chao1 estimator, and Recon v2.1 estimates of unobserved clonotypes. In TCRdb, the immuneACCESS table is reduced to in-frame sequences with V and J assigned. These tables do not hold every clone; where another copy was compared, an unresolved V gene accounts for under half, and the others remain unexplained. The D gene and trimming were derived from the DNA, and the V and J assignments and clone size from that table. The sample has about 480,000 clones on record, 60% to 85% of them singletons. The ten largest clones take up roughly 13% of the sample.

The donors were healthy, HIV-negative adults with no recently reported acute infections or vaccinations. Every donor was a Caucasian adult residing in Nashville, Tennessee, USA. For unsorted samples, about 90 million PBMCs were counted, and genomic DNA was extracted using the QIAamp DNA Blood Mini kit. Blood was obtained by leukapheresis, after which PBMCs were separated by Ficoll-Histopaque density gradient centrifugation and cryopreserved in liquid nitrogen vapor phase. This TCR was recovered from a woman aged 40 to 50 in good health. Some clones in this sample may be carry-over from other donors' samples. The chain employs TRBV11-2 and TRBJ2-4, with the identity of the D gene unclear. The specimen was PBMCs. CDR3 reads: CASSQSSVKNIQYF. The sequenced DNA: TGTGCCAGCAGCCAAAGCAGCGTCAAAAACATTCAGTACTTC.